This T cell receptor beta chain was captured in a study of cytomegalovirus exposure and HLA in healthy donors. On this clone: Its antigen is not identified.

Amplification used 60 Vbeta primers and 13 Jbeta primers. The method was immunoSEQ multiplex PCR; TCRdb's version includes in-frame clones alone and lacks a portion of them. The sample shows under 200,000 clones, around 79% of them seen only once. Regarding the study as a whole: An analysis done earlier found most TCR beta V segments productive about 87% or about 30% of the time. Judged likely to be a sequencing artifact was a cluster of highly shared sequence variants.

The CDR3 is 19 amino acids. CDR1 is SGHVS, CDR2 FQNEAQ, per germline. The V segment lost 0 bases and the J segment 0 bases; nucleotides outside the gene matches: 8. The rearrangement links TRBV7-8 to TRBJ2-1; TRBD2 matches 10 bases. The source of this sequence is a woman aged 45-65 years in good health and CMV-seronegative. Specimen: PBMCs. CDR3 sequence (DNA): TGTGCCAGCAGCTTAGCGAGAGCGGGAGGGCCGAGCTCCTACAATGAGCAGTTCTTC. As protein: CASSLARAGGPSSYNEQFF. Full variable domain (remainder filled in from reference TRBV7-8 and TRBJ2-1): GAGVSQSPRYKVAKRGQDVALRCDPISGHVSLFWYQQALGQGPEFLTYFQNEAQLDKSGLPSDRFFAERPEGSVSTLKIQRTQQEDSAVYLCASSLARAGGPSSYNEQFFGPGTRLTVL.